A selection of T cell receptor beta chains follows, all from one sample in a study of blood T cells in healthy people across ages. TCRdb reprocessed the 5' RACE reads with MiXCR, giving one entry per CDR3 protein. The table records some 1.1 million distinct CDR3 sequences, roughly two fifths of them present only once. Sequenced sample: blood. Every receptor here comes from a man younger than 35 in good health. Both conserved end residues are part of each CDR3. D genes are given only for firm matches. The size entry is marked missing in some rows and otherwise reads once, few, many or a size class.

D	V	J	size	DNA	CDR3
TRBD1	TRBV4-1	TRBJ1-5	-	TGCGCCAGCAGCCTACGGGACAGCATGGGATATAGCAATCAGCCCCAGCATTTT	CASSLRDSMGYSNQPQHF
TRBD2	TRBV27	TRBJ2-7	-	TGTGCCTCCCTCGGGAGGGCTAGCTGGGGGGTCTCCTACAATGAGCAGTACTTC	CASLGRASWGVSYNEQYF
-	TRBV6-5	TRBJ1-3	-	TGTGCCAGCAGTTCCCGGGACGGCGGGGACACCATATATTTT	CASSSRDGGDTIYF
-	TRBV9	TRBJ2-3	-	TGTGCCAGCCAAAAGGGACGAGCGAGCACAGATACGCAATATTTT	CASQKGRASTDTQYF
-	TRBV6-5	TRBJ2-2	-	TGTGCCAGCAGTTCGGGTGGGAACACCGGGGAGCTGTTTTTT	CASSSGGNTGELFF
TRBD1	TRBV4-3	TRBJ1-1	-	TGCGCCAGCAGCCCGACAGGGGAAGATGAAGCTTTCTTT	CASSPTGEDEAFF
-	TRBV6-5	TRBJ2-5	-	TGTGCCAGCAGTTACTCTTTCAGGGAAGAGCAGTACTTC	CASSYSFREEQYF
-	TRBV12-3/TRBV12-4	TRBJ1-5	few	TGTGCCAGCACCACAAGTTCCCGCAATCAGCCCCAGCATTTT	CASTTSSRNQPQHF
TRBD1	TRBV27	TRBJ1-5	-	TGTGCCAGCACCGTGTCAGGGGGACGCAATCAGCCCCAGCATTTT	CASTVSGGRNQPQHF
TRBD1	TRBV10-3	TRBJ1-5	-	TGTGCCATCAGTGCGACAGGGAATCAGCCCCAGCATTTT	CAISATGNQPQHF
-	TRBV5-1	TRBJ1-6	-	TGCGCCAGCAGCTTGAATCCGGGGGGCAATTCACCCCTCCACTTT	CASSLNPGGNSPLHF
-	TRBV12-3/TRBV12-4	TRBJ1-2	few	TGTGCCAGCAGTTTTAGGAAGGTCTACTATGGCTACACCTTC	CASSFRKVYYGYTF
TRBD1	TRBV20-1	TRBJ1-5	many	TGCAGTGCTAGAGATATCAAAACAGGGGGCATCGTGTTAAACAATCAGCCCCAGCATTTT	CSARDIKTGGIVLNNQPQHF
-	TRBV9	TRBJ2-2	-	TGTGCCAGCAGCGTAGATACGAAGGCCGGGGAGCTGTTTTTT	CASSVDTKAGELFF
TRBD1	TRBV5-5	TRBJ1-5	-	TGTGCCAGCAGAATCGGACAGGCCTGGAATCAGCCCCAGCATTTT	CASRIGQAWNQPQHF
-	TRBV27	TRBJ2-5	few	TGTGCCAGCAGTTTATGGCCCAGCAAGGGGGGGCCTCAGTACTTC	CASSLWPSKGGPQYF